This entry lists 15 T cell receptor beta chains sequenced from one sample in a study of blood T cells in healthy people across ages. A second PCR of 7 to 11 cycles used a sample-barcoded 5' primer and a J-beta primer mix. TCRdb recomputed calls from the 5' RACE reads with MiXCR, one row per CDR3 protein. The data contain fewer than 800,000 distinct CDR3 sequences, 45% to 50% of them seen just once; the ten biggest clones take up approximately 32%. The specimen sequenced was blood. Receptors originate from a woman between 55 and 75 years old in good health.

As DNA, the CDR3 is TGCAGCGTTGAAGGTAGCGGGAGAGGTACGCAGTATTTT. Translated: CSVEGSGRGTQYF. The genes are TRBV29-1 and TRBJ2-3, with TRBD2 identical over 9 bases. V lost 1 base and J lost 8; bases outside the gene matches: 4. The CDR3 extends over 13 amino acids. Germline V gene sequence: CDR1 SQVTM, CDR2 ANQGSEA.

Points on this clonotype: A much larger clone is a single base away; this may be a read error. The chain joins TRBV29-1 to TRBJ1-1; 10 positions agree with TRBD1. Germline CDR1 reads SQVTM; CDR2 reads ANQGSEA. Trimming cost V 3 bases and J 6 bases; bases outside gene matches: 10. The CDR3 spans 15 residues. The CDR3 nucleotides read TGCAGCGTTGATAGGGGGGCGGGACAGGGGCCTGAAGCTTTCTTT. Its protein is CSVDRGAGQGPEAFF.

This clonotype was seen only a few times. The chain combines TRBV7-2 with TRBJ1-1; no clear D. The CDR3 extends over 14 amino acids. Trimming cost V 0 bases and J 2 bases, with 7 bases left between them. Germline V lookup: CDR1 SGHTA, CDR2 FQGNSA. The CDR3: CASSLASANTEAFF. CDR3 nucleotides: TGTGCCAGCAGCTTAGCGAGCGCTAACACTGAAGCTTTCTTT.

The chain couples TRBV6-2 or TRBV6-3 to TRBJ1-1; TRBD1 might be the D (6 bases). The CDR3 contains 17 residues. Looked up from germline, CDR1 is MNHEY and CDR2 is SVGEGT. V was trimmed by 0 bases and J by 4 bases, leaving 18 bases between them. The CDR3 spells CASSYSGARGRGTEAFF. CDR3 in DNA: TGTGCCAGCAGTTACTCCGGGGCCAGGGGACGTGGCACTGAAGCTTTCTTT.

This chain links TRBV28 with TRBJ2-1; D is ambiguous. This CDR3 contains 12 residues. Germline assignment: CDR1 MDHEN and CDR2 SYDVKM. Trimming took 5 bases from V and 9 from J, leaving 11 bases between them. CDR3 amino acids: CASSVGVVEQFF. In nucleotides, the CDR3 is TGTGCCAGCAGTGTCGGTGTTGTTGAGCAGTTCTTC.

The chain's CDR3 is CAISDSSGITDTQYF. DNA of the CDR3: TGTGCCATCAGTGATTCTAGCGGGATTACAGATACGCAGTATTTT. The chain uses TRBV10-3 and TRBJ2-3, with 9 positions matching TRBD2. CDR3 length equals 15 residues. Per germline, CDR1 ENHRY and CDR2 SYGVKD. The V and J ends lost 3 bases and 3 bases, in that order; junction bases with no gene match: 4.

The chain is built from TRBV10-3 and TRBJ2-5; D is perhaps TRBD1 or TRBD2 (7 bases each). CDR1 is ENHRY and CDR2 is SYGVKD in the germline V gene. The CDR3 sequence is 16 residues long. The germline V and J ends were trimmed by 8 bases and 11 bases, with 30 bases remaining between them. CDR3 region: CAIGRIQRDSYNEQYF. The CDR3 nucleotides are TGTGCCATCGGCCGCATTCAGCGGGACAGCTATAATGAGCAGTACTTC.

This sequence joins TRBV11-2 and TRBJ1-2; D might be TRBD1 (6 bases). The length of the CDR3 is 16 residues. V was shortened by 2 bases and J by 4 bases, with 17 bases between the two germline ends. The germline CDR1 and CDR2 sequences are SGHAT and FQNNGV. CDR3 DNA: TGTGCCAGCAGCTTAAGGCGGGGGCTGGTCATCTATGGCTACACCTTC. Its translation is CASSLRRGLVIYGYTF.

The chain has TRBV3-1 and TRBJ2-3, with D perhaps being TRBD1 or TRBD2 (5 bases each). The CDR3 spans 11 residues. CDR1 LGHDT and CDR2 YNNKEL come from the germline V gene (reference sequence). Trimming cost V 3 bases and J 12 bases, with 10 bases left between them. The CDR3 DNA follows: TGTGCCAGCAGCCATGGGACCGTACAGTATTTT. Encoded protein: CASSHGTVQYF.

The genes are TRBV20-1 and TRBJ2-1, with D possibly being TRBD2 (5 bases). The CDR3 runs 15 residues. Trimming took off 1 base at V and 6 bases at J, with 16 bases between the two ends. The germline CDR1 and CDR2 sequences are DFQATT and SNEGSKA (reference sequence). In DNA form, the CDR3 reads TGCAGTGCTAGAGTCCCTAGCCAATCATTCAATGAGCAGTTCTTC. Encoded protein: CSARVPSQSFNEQFF.

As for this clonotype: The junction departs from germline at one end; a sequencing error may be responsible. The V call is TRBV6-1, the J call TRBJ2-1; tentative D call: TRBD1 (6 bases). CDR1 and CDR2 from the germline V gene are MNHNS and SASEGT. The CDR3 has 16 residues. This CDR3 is CASRARPQGAYHEQFF. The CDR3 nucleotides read TGTGCCAGTCGTGCTCGCCCACAGGGAGCCTACCATGAGCAGTTCTTC.

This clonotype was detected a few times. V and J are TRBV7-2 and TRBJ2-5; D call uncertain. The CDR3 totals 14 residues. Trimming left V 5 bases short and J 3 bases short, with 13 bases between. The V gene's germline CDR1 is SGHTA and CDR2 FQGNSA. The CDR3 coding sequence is TGTGCCAGCAGCCCCGTCCGTAGTGAAGAGACCCAGTACTTC. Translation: CASSPVRSEETQYF.

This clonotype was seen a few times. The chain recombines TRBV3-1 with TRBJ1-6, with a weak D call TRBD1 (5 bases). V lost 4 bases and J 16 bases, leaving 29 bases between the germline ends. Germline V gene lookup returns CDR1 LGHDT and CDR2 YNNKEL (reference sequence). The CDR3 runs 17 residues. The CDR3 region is CASSRTLDSSQKSILHF. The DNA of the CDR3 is TGTGCCAGCAGCCGAACCCTCGACAGTTCCCAGAAGAGCATTCTCCACTTT. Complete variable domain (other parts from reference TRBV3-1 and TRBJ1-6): DTAVSQTPKYLVTQMGNDKSIKCEQNLGHDTMYWYKQDSKKFLKIMFSYNNKELIINETVPNRFSPKSPDKAHLNLHINSLELGDSAVYFCASSRTLDSSQKSILHFGNGTRLTVT.

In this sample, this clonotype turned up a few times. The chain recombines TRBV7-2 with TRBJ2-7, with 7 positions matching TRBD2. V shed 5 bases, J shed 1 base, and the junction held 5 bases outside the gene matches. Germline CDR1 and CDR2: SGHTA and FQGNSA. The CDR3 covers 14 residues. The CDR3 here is CASSHRGESYEQYF. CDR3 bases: TGTGCCAGCAGCCACCGGGGGGAATCCTACGAGCAGTACTTC.

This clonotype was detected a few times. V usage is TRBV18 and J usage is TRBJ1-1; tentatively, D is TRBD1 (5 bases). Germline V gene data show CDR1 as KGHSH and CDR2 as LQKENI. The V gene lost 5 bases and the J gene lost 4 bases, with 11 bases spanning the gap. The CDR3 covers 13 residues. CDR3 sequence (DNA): TGTGCCAGCTCAGTACAGGTGGGCACTGAAGCTTTCTTT. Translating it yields CASSVQVGTEAFF.